This TCR beta chain was observed in a study of T cell responses to AZD1222 COVID-19 vaccine. As concerns this clone: The antigen is not known.

The method was immunoSEQ multiplex PCR; TCRdb's version includes in-frame clones alone and lacks a portion of them. The table lists about 190,000 clones, around 86% of them singletons. Findings and limits, study-wide: Donors skewed white British and female; clonal diversity was possibly underestimated. Nearly half of unique spike-specific TCRs reportedly avoided B.1.351 and B.1.1.7 mutated regions.

CDR1 is GTSNPN, CDR2 SVGIG, per germline (reference sequence). The germline V and J ends were trimmed by 6 bases and 1 base, with 10 bases remaining between them. This CDR3 has 12 amino acids. The chain uses TRBV30 and TRBJ2-7; D perhaps matches TRBD2 (5 bases). Sequenced here: peripheral blood, sampled on day 0 of MenACWY control vaccination. The sequence came from an adult in good health. CDR3 loop: CACMTISYEQYF. In DNA form, the CDR3 reads TGTGCCTGTATGACTATATCCTACGAGCAGTACTTC.